The clone carrying this T cell receptor beta chain was recorded at least ten times. Its cognate antigen is unknown. Through a sample-barcoded 5' primer and a J-beta primer mix, a second PCR was run for about 6 to 11 cycles. Tagging of each cDNA molecule was performed by a template-switch adaptor with 12 random nucleotides. TCRdb reanalysed the 5' RACE reads using MiXCR and keeps one entry per CDR3 protein. The table lists about 1.5 million distinct CDR3 sequences, approximately 43% of them singletons, with about 3.8% in the top ten. Germline lookup yields CDR1 SGHRS and CDR2 YFSETQ. The CDR3 is 12 residues long. With 3 bases removed from V and 5 bases from J, the gap between germline ends came to 9 bases. This sample is part of a study of blood T cells in healthy people across ages. About the research overall: Template-switching capture recovered about one barcoded beta molecule per two T cells. Study-wide results and limits: PBMCs that were unsorted prevented a conclusive naive versus antigen-experienced comparison. Whereas aged donors had fewer naive CD4+ cells, long-lived donors had more of them and higher diversity.

The V call is TRBV5-1, the J call TRBJ2-7; perhaps D is TRBD1 or TRBD2 (5 bases each). The receptor was derived from a woman under 30 in good health. Sequenced: blood. Here the CDR3 DNA reads TGCGCCAGCAGCTGGGGGATCGACGAGCAGTACTTC. Its translation is CASSWGIDEQYF. Together with reference TRBV5-1 and TRBJ2-7, the CDR3 gives the full variable domain: KAGVTQTPRYLIKTRGQQVTLSCSPISGHRSVSWYQQTPGQGLQFLFEYFSETQRNKGNFPGRFSGRQFSNSRSEMNVSTLELGDSALYLCASSWGIDEQYFGPGTRLTVT.